This T cell receptor (beta chain) was sequenced during a study of T cells expressing NK-cell markers. Study in general: From sorted CD3+CD56+NKG2C+, CD3+CD56+NKG2C- and CD3+CD56-NKG2C+ T cells came the TCR beta repertoires. The authors sequenced eight donors, of whom seven were HCMV-seropositive and one was seronegative.

5'RACE template switching built TCR beta cDNA with unique molecular identifiers. TCRdb re-called the 5' RACE reads, yielding one record per CDR3 amino acid sequence without DNA. This repertoire includes 350,000 to 400,000 distinct CDR3 sequences. The CDR3 spans 14 residues. CDR1 is MNHEY and CDR2 is SVGEGT in the germline V gene. V and J are TRBV6-2 or TRBV6-3 and TRBJ2-1; the D gene TCRdb calls, TRBD2, cannot be checked with no DNA. The sequencing sample was made of blood T cells: a sorted CD56 or NKG2C T cell subset, CD4+ or CD8+ T cells, or bulk PBMC T cells (not recorded which). The receptor's source is a woman aged 50 to 65 in good health. The CDR3 sequence: CASSESRDLGEQFF.